Below, 28 T cell receptor beta chains from the same sample are listed, as sequenced in a study of cytotoxic CD8 clonotypes in ibrutinib-treated CLL. Produced via immunoSEQ multiplex PCR; TCRdb's table is partial and in-frame only. The sample carries about 300,000 clones, 67% recorded once. The sample here was PBMCs, taken after 36 months of ibrutinib treatment. These receptor sequences come from a human donor with chronic lymphocytic leukemia.

The chain links TRBV5-8 to TRBJ1-3; the D is unclear. Germline V gene lookup returns CDR1 SGHTS and CDR2 YDEGEE. CDR3 length: 15 residues. V dropped 6 bases and J dropped 2 bases, with 15 bases sitting between them. The CDR3 reads CASNRRRTPGNTIYF. The CDR3 nucleotides are TGTGCCAGCAACCGCCGCAGGACCCCTGGAAACACCATATATTTT. Full variable domain (missing parts from reference TRBV5-8 and TRBJ1-3): EAGVTQSPTHLIKTRGQQATLRCSPISGHTSVYWYQQALGLGLQFLLWYDEGEERNRGNFPPRFSGRQFPNYSSELNVNALELEDSALYLCASNRRRTPGNTIYFGEGSWLTVV.

This chain uses TRBV2 with TRBJ2-7, with 12 positions matching TRBD2. The CDR3 spans 15 residues. From germline, CDR1 is SNHLY and CDR2 FYNNEI. With V trimmed by 7 bases and J by 4 bases, 8 bases remained unmatched. The CDR3 DNA is TGTGCCAGCACGAAACTAGCGGGAGGATCGTACGAGCAGTACTTC. This translates into CASTKLAGGSYEQYF.

The V call is TRBV11-2, the J call TRBJ2-5; no firm D call. V was shortened by 4 bases and J by 3 bases, with 18 bases between the two germline ends. The length of the CDR3 is 16 residues. Germline V gene data show CDR1 as SGHAT and CDR2 as FQNNGV. CDR3 in amino acids: CASSSPRPQDEETQYF. Here the CDR3 DNA reads TGTGCCAGCAGCTCCCCCCGACCTCAGGACGAAGAGACCCAGTACTTC.

This clone came up a few times. The chain employs TRBV7-6 and TRBJ1-6; D is ambiguous. V gave up 5 bases and J gave up 5 bases, with 4 bases separating them. Germline V gene sequence: CDR1 SGHVS, CDR2 FNYEAQ. CDR3 length: 12 residues. The CDR3 DNA reads as TGTGCCAGCAGCGGAAATAATTCACCCCTCCACTTT. It translates to CASSGNNSPLHF.

The chain couples TRBV7-2 to TRBJ1-2; possible D gene TRBD1, 5 bases. Per germline, CDR1 SGHTA and CDR2 FQGNSA. Trimming stripped 2 bases from V and 4 bases from J, with 8 bases between. The CDR3 is 13 amino acids. CDR3 sequence reads: CASSLLGGYGYTF. Here the CDR3 DNA reads TGTGCCAGCAGCTTACTGGGGGGCTATGGCTACACCTTC.

The CDR3 DNA sequence: TGCGCCAGCAGCTTGGATGTGAATGAGCAGTTCTTC. This translates into CASSLDVNEQFF. This chain joins TRBV5-1 and TRBJ2-1; no clear D gene. The length of the CDR3 is 12 residues. Germline loops: CDR1 SGHRS, CDR2 YFSETQ. The V gene lost 0 bases and the J gene lost 7 bases, with 5 bases spanning the gap.

This CDR3 is CASSQARGVDTDTQYF. For the CDR3, the DNA is TGCGCCAGCAGCCAAGCCAGGGGTGTGGACACAGATACGCAGTATTTT. The rearrangement links TRBV4-3 to TRBJ2-3, with D possibly TRBD1 on 6 matching bases. This CDR3 comprises 16 residues. Germline lookup yields CDR1 LGHNA and CDR2 YSLEER. Deletions cut 1 base from V and 2 bases from J, with 13 bases between.

The J gene is TRBJ2-7, the V gene TRBV27; TRBD2 matches at 7 bases. There are 14 residues in the CDR3. The germline CDR1 and CDR2 sequences are MNHEY and SMNVEV (reference sequence). J lost 2 bases, V lost 3 bases, and 4 bases had no gene match. The CDR3 spells CASSFVAGTYEQYF. CDR3 sequence (DNA): TGTGCCAGCAGTTTCGTAGCGGGTACCTACGAGCAGTACTTC.

V is TRBV7-2 and J is TRBJ2-4; D is uncertain. Per the germline V gene, CDR1 is SGHTA and CDR2 is FQGNSA. The CDR3 loop spans 13 amino acids. With 3 bases removed from V and 9 bases from J, the gap between germline ends came to 12 bases. DNA for the CDR3: TGTGCCAGCAGCTTTGGAACGACGAGCATTCAGTACTTC. This gives the protein CASSFGTTSIQYF.

The gene calls are TRBV18 and TRBJ2-7, with D uncertain. The CDR3 runs to 16 residues. Germline V CDR1 and CDR2: KGHSH, LQKENI. Trimming removed 0 bases at V and 4 bases at J, with 16 bases between. The CDR3 DNA is TGTGCCAGCTCACCACCGAAGACCCCTGGGCCTTACGAGCAGTACTTC. Protein sequence: CASSPPKTPGPYEQYF.

The rearrangement joins TRBV4-1 to TRBJ1-1; D ambiguous. The CDR3 loop spans 13 amino acids. Trimming took off 0 bases at V and 3 bases at J, with 5 bases between the two ends. The germline V gene has CDR1 MGHRA and CDR2 YSYEKL. CDR3 sequence reads: CASSQEVYTEAFF. CDR3 bases: TGCGCCAGCAGCCAAGAAGTTTACACTGAAGCTTTCTTT.

This clone was seen more than once but under ten times. J is TRBJ2-5 and V is TRBV11-2; D possibly uses TRBD1 or TRBD2 (5 bases each). CDR3 length: 16 amino acids. Germline CDR1 is SGHAT and CDR2 is FQNNGV. V was cut by 2 bases and J by 5 bases, with 18 bases left in between. CDR3 loop: CASSLMRGVLRETQYF. The CDR3 nucleotides are TGTGCCAGCAGCTTAATGAGGGGTGTTCTTAGGGAGACCCAGTACTTC.

This sequence joins TRBV7-3 and TRBJ1-6; D unclear. The CDR3 covers 14 residues. CDR1 and CDR2 (germline): SGHTA, FQGTGA. Trimming pared 5 bases from V and 12 bases from J, leaving 17 bases between. The CDR3 nucleotides read TGTGCCAGCAGCACAGATGGGTCGATAGGACCCCTCCACTTT. This sequence encodes CASSTDGSIGPLHF.

Concerning this clone itself: The same CDR3 also results from other DNA sequences found in this sample. The genes are TRBV5-1 and TRBJ1-2, with a tentative D call TRBD1 (6 bases). V dropped 3 bases and J dropped 8 bases, with 14 bases sitting between them. The length of the CDR3 is 13 residues. Germline lookup yields CDR1 SGHRS and CDR2 YFSETQ. The CDR3 nucleotides read TGCGCCAGCAGCTCCGGGGGGGCTGGAGGCTACACCTTC. Residues: CASSSGGAGGYTF.

The chain's CDR3 is CASSLISGTEAFF. The CDR3 coding sequence is TGTGCCAGCAGTTTGATAAGCGGGACTGAAGCTTTCTTT. The chain carries TRBV27 and TRBJ1-1; no definite D call. The V and J ends lost 3 bases and 5 bases respectively, with 10 bases between them. Germline values: CDR1 MNHEY, CDR2 SMNVEV (reference sequence). The CDR3 is 13 residues long.

The J gene is TRBJ1-4, the V gene TRBV25-1, with 9 nucleotides matching TRBD1. V shed 5 bases, J shed 10 bases, and the junction held 8 bases outside the gene matches. The CDR3 is 14 residues long. Germline CDR1 is MGHDK and CDR2 is SYGVNS. The chain's CDR3 is CASSTGGAFGKLFF. DNA for the CDR3: TGTGCCAGCAGTACAGGGGGCGCTTTCGGAAAACTGTTTTTT.

This clone was counted a few times. The CDR3 protein is CASTRGRGQGANQPQHF. The CDR3 nucleotides read TGTGCCAGTACCAGAGGTCGGGGACAGGGGGCGAATCAGCCCCAGCATTTT. The chain uses TRBV19 and TRBJ1-5, with 12 bases fitting TRBD1. Germline V gene data show CDR1 as LNHDA and CDR2 as SQIVND (reference sequence). Trimming removed 7 bases from V and 4 bases from J; junction bases left unmatched: 11. The CDR3 has 17 amino acids.

The J gene is TRBJ1-4, the V gene TRBV5-1; 7 bases line up with TRBD1. J lost 3 bases, V lost 0 bases, and 2 bases had no gene match. CDR3 length equals 15 residues. The V gene's germline CDR1 is SGHRS and CDR2 YFSETQ. The CDR3 region is CASSLGDRANEKLFF. The CDR3, as DNA: TGCGCCAGCAGCTTGGGGGACAGAGCTAATGAAAAACTGTTTTTT.

The rearrangement joins TRBV29-1 to TRBJ2-3, with D perhaps assigned TRBD1 or TRBD2 (5 bases each). The germline V and J ends were trimmed by 4 bases and 4 bases, with 15 bases remaining between them. This CDR3 comprises 14 residues. Germline assignment: CDR1 SQVTM and CDR2 ANQGSEA. The CDR3 nucleotides read TGCAGCGTTGTGACACTCGGGACGCCAGATACGCAGTATTTT. Translating it yields CSVVTLGTPDTQYF.

The chain uses TRBV18 and TRBJ2-7; D unclear. The CDR3 sequence is 14 residues long. V was trimmed by 2 bases and J by 2 bases, leaving 10 bases between them. Germline-derived CDR1 and CDR2 are KGHSH and LQKENI. The CDR3 sequence is CASSPFSQTYEQYF. CDR3 nucleotides: TGTGCCAGCTCACCATTCTCCCAAACCTACGAGCAGTACTTC.

This clone was counted a few times. The V gene is TRBV6-1, the J gene TRBJ2-7; 12 nucleotides agree with TRBD2. Trimming took 2 bases from V and 0 from J; bases not matched to a gene: 8. CDR1 is MNHNS, CDR2 SASEGT, per germline. This CDR3 comprises 18 residues. CDR3 sequence reads: CASSEKRLAGAYSYEQYF. CDR3 bases: TGTGCCAGCAGTGAAAAGAGACTAGCGGGGGCCTACTCCTACGAGCAGTACTTC.

This sequence joins TRBV13 and TRBJ2-5, with 10 bases lining up with TRBD2. The CDR3 runs to 17 residues. Losses at the gene ends were 2 bases for V and 5 bases for J; bases not matched to a gene: 11. The germline gives CDR1 PRHDT, CDR2 FYEKMQ (reference sequence). The CDR3 DNA reads TGTGCCAGCAGCTTACGTTCTAGCGGGAGTCGGCGGGAGACCCAGTACTTC. Translated, it gives CASSLRSSGSRRETQYF. Combining the CDR3 with reference TRBV13 and TRBJ2-5 gives the whole variable domain AAGVIQSPRHLIKEKRETATLKCYPIPRHDTVYWYQQGPGQDPQFLISFYEKMQSDKGSIPDRFSAQQFSDYHSELNMSSLELGDSALYFCASSLRSSGSRRETQYFGPGTRLLVL.

This clone was recorded only once. CDR3 nucleotide sequence: TGCAGCGTTGAAGTATGGGGCTCTGGAAACACCATATATTTT. Its translation is CSVEVWGSGNTIYF. The chain links TRBV29-1 to TRBJ1-3; no clear D. CDR1 is SQVTM and CDR2 is ANQGSEA in the germline V gene. V lost 1 base and J lost 0, with 7 bases in between. This CDR3 has 14 residues. Full variable domain (rest looked up from reference TRBV29-1 and TRBJ1-3): SAVISQKPSRDICQRGTSLTIQCQVDSQVTMMFWYRQQPGQSLTLIATANQGSEATYESGFVIDKFPISRPNLTFSTLTVSNMSPEDSSIYLCSVEVWGSGNTIYFGEGSWLTVV.

The rearrangement joins TRBV23-1 to TRBJ2-6; D is perhaps TRBD1 (5 bases). TRBV23-1 is annotated as an ORF whose role is uncertain. The CDR3 is made up of 15 amino acids. Trimming took off 7 bases at V and 1 base at J, with 11 bases between the two ends. The DNA of the CDR3 is TGCGCCAGCATAACCAGGGCGTCTGGGGCCAACGTCCTGACTTTC. Its translation is CASITRASGANVLTF.

This sequence joins TRBV28 and TRBJ2-7; D possibly matches TRBD1 or TRBD2 (5 bases each). V lost 7 bases and J lost 10, with 20 bases in between. The germline CDR1 and CDR2 sequences are MDHEN and SYDVKM. The CDR3 runs 13 residues. CDR3 sequence: CASTYSEVGVQYF. The CDR3 nucleotides are TGTGCCAGCACCTATAGCGAGGTGGGGGTACAGTACTTC.

The V gene is TRBV6-1, the J gene TRBJ2-5; a possible D gene is TRBD2 (6 bases). The V gene's germline CDR1 is MNHNS and CDR2 SASEGT. Deletions cut 8 bases from V and 2 bases from J, with 12 bases between. This CDR3 has 13 amino acids. In nucleotides, the CDR3 is TGTGCCAGCCGGGAGTGGTTGCAAGAGACCCAGTACTTC. It encodes CASREWLQETQYF.

This chain uses TRBV19 with TRBJ2-1, with D perhaps assigned TRBD1 or TRBD2 (5 bases each). CDR1 and CDR2 from the germline V gene are LNHDA and SQIVND (reference sequence). The CDR3 contains 17 residues. V lost 6 bases and J lost 0, with 18 bases in between. CDR3 loop: CASSMGIGDPSYNEQFF. As DNA, the CDR3 is TGTGCCAGTAGCATGGGAATAGGGGACCCCTCCTACAATGAGCAGTTCTTC.

The chain carries TRBV6-5 and TRBJ1-4, with a tentative D call TRBD1 (6 bases). Germline CDR1 and CDR2: MNHEY and SVGAGI. The ends were cut back, 6 bases at V and 8 bases at J, with 19 bases in the middle. The CDR3 covers 15 residues. CDR3 protein: CASSPQGSLTEKLFF. CDR3 coding DNA: TGTGCCAGCAGCCCCCAGGGGTCTCTCACCGAAAAACTGTTTTTT.